Sequencing of this TCR beta chain was carried out in a study of technical replicates of blood from several donors. Using immunoSEQ multiplex PCR, the repertoire was profiled, and TCRdb retains in-frame clones only, with some absent. Here the sample spans about 76,000 clones, 70% to 90% being singletons. Germline loops: CDR1 LGHNA, CDR2 YNFKEQ. The V gene lost 0 bases and the J gene lost 5 bases, with 19 bases spanning the gap. The CDR3 sequence is 17 residues long. Only one count was recorded for this clone. The rearrangement uses TRBV4-2 and TRBJ1-2, with D possibly TRBD1 on 5 matching bases. This sequence originates from a human donor in good health. Some clones in this sample may be carry-over from other donors' samples. Material: PBMCs. The CDR3 DNA reads TGTGCCAGCAGCCAAGACGGCGGGACCAGATCACCTTATGGCTACACCTTC. Protein product: CASSQDGGTRSPYGYTF.